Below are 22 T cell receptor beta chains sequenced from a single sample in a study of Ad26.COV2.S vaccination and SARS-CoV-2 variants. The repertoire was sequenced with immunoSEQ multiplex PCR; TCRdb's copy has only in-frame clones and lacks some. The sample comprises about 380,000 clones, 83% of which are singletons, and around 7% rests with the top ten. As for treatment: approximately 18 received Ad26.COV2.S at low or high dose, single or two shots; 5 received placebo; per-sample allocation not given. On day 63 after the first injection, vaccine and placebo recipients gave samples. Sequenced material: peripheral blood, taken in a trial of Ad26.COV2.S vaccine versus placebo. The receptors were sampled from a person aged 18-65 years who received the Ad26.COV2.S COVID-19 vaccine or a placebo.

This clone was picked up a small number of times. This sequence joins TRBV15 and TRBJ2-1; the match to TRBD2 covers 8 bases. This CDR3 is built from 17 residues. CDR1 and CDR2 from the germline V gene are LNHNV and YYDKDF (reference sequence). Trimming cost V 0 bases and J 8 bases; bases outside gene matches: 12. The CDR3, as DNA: TGTGCCACCAGCAGAGATAGTCCCGGGGGGGGCGGCGATGAGCAGTTCTTC. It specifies CATSRDSPGGGGDEQFF.

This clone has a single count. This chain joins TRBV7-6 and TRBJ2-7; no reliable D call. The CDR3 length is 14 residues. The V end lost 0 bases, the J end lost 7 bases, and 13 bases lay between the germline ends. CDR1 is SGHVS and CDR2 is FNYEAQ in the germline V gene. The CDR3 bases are TGTGCCAGCAGCTTAGCGTTTGAAAGGGTTGAGCAGTACTTC. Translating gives CASSLAFERVEQYF.

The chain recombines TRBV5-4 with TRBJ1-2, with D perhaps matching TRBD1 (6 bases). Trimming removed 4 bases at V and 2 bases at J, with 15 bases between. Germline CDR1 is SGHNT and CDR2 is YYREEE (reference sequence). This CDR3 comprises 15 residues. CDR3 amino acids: CASSPREGGNYGYTF. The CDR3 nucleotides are TGTGCCAGCAGCCCCCGAGAAGGGGGGAACTATGGCTACACCTTC.

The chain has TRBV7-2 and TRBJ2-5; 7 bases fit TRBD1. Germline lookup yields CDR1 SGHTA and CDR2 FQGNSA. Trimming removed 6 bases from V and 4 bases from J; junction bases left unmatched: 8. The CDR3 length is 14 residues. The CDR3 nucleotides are TGTGCCAGCAGACTAAACAGGGGCCCAGAGACCCAGTACTTC. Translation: CASRLNRGPETQYF.

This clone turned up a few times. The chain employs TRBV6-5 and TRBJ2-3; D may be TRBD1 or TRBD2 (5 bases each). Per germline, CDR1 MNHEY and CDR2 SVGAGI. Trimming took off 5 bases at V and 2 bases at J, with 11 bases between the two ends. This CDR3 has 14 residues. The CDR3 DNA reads TGTGCCAGCAGTCCGGGGCCTTACACAGATACGCAGTATTTT. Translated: CASSPGPYTDTQYF.

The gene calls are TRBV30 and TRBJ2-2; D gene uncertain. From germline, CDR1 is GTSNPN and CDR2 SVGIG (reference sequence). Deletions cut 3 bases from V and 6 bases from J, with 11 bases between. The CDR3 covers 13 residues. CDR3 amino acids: CAWSPVGPGELFF. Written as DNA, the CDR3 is TGTGCCTGGAGCCCGGTTGGGCCCGGGGAGCTGTTTTTT. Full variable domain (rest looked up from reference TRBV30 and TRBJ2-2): SQTIHQWPATLVQPVGSPLSLECTVEGTSNPNLYWYRQAAGRGLQLLFYSVGIGQISSEVPQNLSASRPQDRQFILSSKKLLLSDSGFYLCAWSPVGPGELFFGEGSRLTVL.

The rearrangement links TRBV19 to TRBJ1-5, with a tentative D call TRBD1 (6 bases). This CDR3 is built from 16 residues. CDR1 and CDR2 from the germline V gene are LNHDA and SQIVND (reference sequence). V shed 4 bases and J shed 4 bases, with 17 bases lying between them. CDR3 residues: CASSTLPGQKNQPQHF. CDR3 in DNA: TGTGCCAGTAGTACCCTCCCCGGACAGAAGAATCAGCCCCAGCATTTT.

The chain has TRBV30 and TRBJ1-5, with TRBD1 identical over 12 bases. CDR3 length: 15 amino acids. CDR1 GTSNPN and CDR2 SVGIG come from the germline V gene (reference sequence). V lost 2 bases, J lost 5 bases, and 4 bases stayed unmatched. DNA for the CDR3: TGTGCCTGGAGTTCCGGGACAGGGGGCTATCAGCCCCAGCATTTT. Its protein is CAWSSGTGGYQPQHF. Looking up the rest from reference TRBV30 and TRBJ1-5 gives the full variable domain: SQTIHQWPATLVQPVGSPLSLECTVEGTSNPNLYWYRQAAGRGLQLLFYSVGIGQISSEVPQNLSASRPQDRQFILSSKKLLLSDSGFYLCAWSSGTGGYQPQHFGDGTRLSIL.

CDR3 nucleotides: TGTGCCAGCAGCCAACCCCGACGGGGGGTTGGAGGGAGACGCATGAACACTGAAGCTTTCTTT. It is translated as CASSQPRRGVGGRRMNTEAFF. The chain joins TRBV3-1 (or the pseudogene TRBV3-2) to TRBJ1-1, with D perhaps TRBD1 (5 bases). Per germline, CDR1 LGHDT and CDR2 YNNKEL (reference sequence). The CDR3 sequence is 21 residues long. Trimming took 2 bases from V and 0 from J, leaving 28 bases between them.

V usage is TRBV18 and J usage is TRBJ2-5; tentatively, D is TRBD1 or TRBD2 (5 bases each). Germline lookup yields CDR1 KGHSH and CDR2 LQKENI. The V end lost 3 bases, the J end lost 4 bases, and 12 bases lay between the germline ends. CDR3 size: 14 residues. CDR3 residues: CASSPMGVRETQYF. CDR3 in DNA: TGTGCCAGCTCACCTATGGGGGTTAGAGAGACCCAGTACTTC.

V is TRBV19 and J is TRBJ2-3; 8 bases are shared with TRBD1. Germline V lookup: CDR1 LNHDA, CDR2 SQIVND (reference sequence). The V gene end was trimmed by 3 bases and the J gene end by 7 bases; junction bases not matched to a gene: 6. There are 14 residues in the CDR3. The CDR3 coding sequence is TGTGCCAGTAGTATCGGGACAGGCCTAAATACGCAGTATTTT. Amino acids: CASSIGTGLNTQYF.

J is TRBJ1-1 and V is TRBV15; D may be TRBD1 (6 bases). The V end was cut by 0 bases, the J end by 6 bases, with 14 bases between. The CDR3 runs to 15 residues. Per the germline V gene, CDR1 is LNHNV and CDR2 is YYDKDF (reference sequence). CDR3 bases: TGTGCCACCAGCAGAGACCGACAGGTTGAGGCTGAAGCTTTCTTT. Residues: CATSRDRQVEAEAFF.

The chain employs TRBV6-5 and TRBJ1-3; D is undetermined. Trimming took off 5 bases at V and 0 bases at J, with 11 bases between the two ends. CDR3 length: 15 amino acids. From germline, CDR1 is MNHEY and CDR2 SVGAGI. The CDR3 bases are TGTGCCAGCAGTAGGCAGGCGGGCTCTGGAAACACCATATATTTT. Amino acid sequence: CASSRQAGSGNTIYF.

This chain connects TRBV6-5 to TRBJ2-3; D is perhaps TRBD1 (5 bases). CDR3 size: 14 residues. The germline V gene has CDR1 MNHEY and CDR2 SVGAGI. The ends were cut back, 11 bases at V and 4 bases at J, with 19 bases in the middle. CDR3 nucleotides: TGTGCCTCCCGAAAAGGGGAATCGGCAGATACGCAGTATTTT. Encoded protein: CASRKGESADTQYF.

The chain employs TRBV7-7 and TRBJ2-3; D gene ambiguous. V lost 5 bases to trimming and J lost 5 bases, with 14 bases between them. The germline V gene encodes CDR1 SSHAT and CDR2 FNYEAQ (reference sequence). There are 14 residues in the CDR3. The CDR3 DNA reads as TGTGCCAGCAGCCCGACCGTAAAGGGAGATACGCAGTATTTT. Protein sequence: CASSPTVKGDTQYF.

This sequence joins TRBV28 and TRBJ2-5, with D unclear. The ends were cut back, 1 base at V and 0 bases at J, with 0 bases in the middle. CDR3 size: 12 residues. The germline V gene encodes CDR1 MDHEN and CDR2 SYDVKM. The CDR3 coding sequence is TGTGCCAGCAGTTTATACCAAGAGACCCAGTACTTC. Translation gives CASSLYQETQYF.

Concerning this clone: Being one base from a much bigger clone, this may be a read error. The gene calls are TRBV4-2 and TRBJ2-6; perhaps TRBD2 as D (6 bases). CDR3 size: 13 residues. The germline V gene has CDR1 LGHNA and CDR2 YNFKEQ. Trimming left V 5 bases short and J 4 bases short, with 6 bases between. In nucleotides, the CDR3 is TGTGCCAGCAGCGCGGGGGGGGCCAACGTCCTGACTTTC. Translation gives CASSAGGANVLTF.

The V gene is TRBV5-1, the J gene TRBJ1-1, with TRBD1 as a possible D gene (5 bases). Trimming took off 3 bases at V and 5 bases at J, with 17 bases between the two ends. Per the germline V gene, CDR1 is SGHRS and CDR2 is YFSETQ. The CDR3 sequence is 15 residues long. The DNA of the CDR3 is TGCGCCAGCAGCTCGTTCAGGGAAGGGGTGACTGAAGCTTTCTTT. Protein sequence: CASSSFREGVTEAFF.

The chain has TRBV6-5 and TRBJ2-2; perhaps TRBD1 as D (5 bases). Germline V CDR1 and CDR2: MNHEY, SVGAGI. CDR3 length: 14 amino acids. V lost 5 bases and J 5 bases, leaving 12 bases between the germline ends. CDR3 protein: CASSPRQSTGELFF. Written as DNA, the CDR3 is TGTGCCAGCAGTCCGCGACAGAGTACCGGGGAGCTGTTTTTT.

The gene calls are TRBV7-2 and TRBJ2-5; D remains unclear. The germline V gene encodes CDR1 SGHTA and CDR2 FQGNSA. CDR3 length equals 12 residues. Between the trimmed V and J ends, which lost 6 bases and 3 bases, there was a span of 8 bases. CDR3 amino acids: CASSQMEETQYF. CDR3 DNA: TGTGCCAGCAGTCAAATGGAAGAGACCCAGTACTTC.

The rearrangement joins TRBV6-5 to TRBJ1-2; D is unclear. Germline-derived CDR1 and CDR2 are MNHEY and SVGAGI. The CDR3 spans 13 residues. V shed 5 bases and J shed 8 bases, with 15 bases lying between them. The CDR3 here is CASSRSSVGGYTF. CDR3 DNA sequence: TGTGCCAGCAGTCGCTCCTCGGTTGGCGGCTACACCTTC.

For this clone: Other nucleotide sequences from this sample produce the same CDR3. The CDR3 sequence is CSVAPGWGMNTEAFF. The DNA of the CDR3 is TGCAGCGTTGCCCCCGGATGGGGAATGAACACTGAAGCTTTCTTT. This chain links TRBV29-1 with TRBJ1-1; D is unresolved. Germline CDR1 SQVTM, CDR2 ANQGSEA. Trimming stripped 4 bases from V and 0 bases from J, with 15 bases between. CDR3 length equals 15 residues. The full variable domain, rest sourced from reference TRBV29-1 and TRBJ1-1, is SAVISQKPSRDICQRGTSLTIQCQVDSQVTMMFWYRQQPGQSLTLIATANQGSEATYESGFVIDKFPISRPNLTFSTLTVSNMSPEDSSIYLCSVAPGWGMNTEAFFGQGTRLTVV.